This entry lists 8 T cell receptor beta chains sequenced from one sample in a study of CD8 T cells in Susac syndrome. Reverse transcription of about 0.45 to 1 ug RNA was carried out with random hexamers. TCRdb reprocessed the immunoSEQ multiplex PCR reads with MiXCR, giving one entry per CDR3 protein. This table has approximately 150,000 distinct CDR3 sequences, approximately 94% appearing once. Source material: CD4+ T cells from PBMCs. Receptors originate from a human donor in good health.

The rearrangement links TRBV30 to TRBJ1-1; tentatively, D is TRBD1 (5 bases). Germline V lookup: CDR1 GTSNPN, CDR2 SVGIG (reference sequence). The CDR3 is made up of 11 amino acids. V was pared by 1 base and J by 8 bases, with 8 bases between. The CDR3 bases are TGTGCCTGGAGTGGGGGGGTGGAAGCTTTCTTT. This translates into CAWSGGVEAFF.

The V call is TRBV30, the J call TRBJ1-1, with 7 positions matching TRBD1. The CDR3 has 16 residues. CDR1 GTSNPN and CDR2 SVGIG come from the germline V gene (reference sequence). Trimming removed 0 bases from V and 1 base from J; junction bases left unmatched: 8. Here the CDR3 reads CAWSVHRTGTNTEAFF. The CDR3 nucleotides read TGTGCCTGGAGTGTACATCGGACAGGAACGAACACTGAAGCTTTCTTT. Supplemented by reference TRBV30 and TRBJ1-1, the full variable domain reads SQTIHQWPATLVQPVGSPLSLECTVEGTSNPNLYWYRQAAGRGLQLLFYSVGIGQISSEVPQNLSASRPQDRQFILSSKKLLLSDSGFYLCAWSVHRTGTNTEAFFGQGTRLTVV.

This clonotype has more than one count but fewer than ten. J is TRBJ2-5 and V is TRBV24-1; D perhaps matches TRBD2 (6 bases). Germline CDR1 reads KGHDR; CDR2 reads SFDVKD. CDR3 length equals 14 residues. The V and J ends lost 3 bases and 2 bases respectively, with 9 bases between them. This CDR3 reads CATSDPGGQETQYF. DNA of the CDR3: TGTGCCACCAGTGATCCCGGGGGTCAAGAGACCCAGTACTTC.

The chain employs TRBV12-3 or TRBV12-4 and TRBJ1-4, with D unresolved. Trimming cost V 7 bases and J 10 bases, with 16 bases left between them. The length of the CDR3 is 13 residues. For the CDR3, the DNA is TGTGCCAGCACCCTAACGGGTCGGGGAAAACTGTTTTTT. This sequence encodes CASTLTGRGKLFF.

The rearrangement uses TRBV5-1 and TRBJ2-7; no clear D. Germline V gene lookup returns CDR1 SGHRS and CDR2 YFSETQ. CDR3 length: 13 residues. Trimming took off 1 base at V and 1 base at J, with 6 bases between the two ends. The CDR3 region has the DNA TGCGCCAGCAGCTTGTTGACTTCCTACGAGCAGTACTTC. Protein sequence: CASSLLTSYEQYF.

This sequence joins TRBV5-1 and TRBJ1-5; D remains ambiguous. This CDR3 is built from 14 residues. Germline V gene lookup returns CDR1 SGHRS and CDR2 YFSETQ. Trimming left V 0 bases short and J 2 bases short, with 6 bases between. CDR3 DNA sequence: TGCGCCAGCAGCTTGGAGTCAGGCAATCAGCCCCAGCATTTT. Protein: CASSLESGNQPQHF.

The CDR3 loop is CASSPYRATGELFF. Written as DNA, the CDR3 is TGTGCCAGCAGTCCATACAGGGCAACCGGGGAGCTGTTTTTT. This rearrangement joins TRBV28 to TRBJ2-2, with a tentative D call TRBD1 (6 bases). Germline CDR1 MDHEN, CDR2 SYDVKM. The germline V and J ends were trimmed by 5 bases and 5 bases, with 12 bases remaining between them. This CDR3 is built from 14 residues.

The chain links TRBV12-3 or TRBV12-4 to TRBJ1-5; perhaps TRBD1 as D (6 bases). The CDR3 totals 14 residues. The V end lost 6 bases, the J end lost 3 bases, and 12 bases lay between the germline ends. The DNA for the CDR3 is TGTGCCAGCAGAGAGACAGGAGTCAATCAGCCCCAGCATTTT. Translating it yields CASRETGVNQPQHF.